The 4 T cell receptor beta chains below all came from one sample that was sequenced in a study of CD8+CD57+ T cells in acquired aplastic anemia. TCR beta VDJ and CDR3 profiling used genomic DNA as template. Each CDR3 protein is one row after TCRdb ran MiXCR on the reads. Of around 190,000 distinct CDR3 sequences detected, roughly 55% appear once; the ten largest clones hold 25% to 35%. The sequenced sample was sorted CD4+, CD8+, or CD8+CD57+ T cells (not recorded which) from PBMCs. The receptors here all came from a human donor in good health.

The CDR3 bases are TGTGCCAGCAGCTACCCGGGGCAGGGAAGGGTCCATGGCTACACCTTC. Amino acid sequence: CASSYPGQGRVHGYTF. This chain uses TRBV7-9 with TRBJ1-2; possible D gene TRBD1, 5 bases. This CDR3 spans 16 amino acids. Germline V gene data show CDR1 as SEHNR and CDR2 as FQNEAQ (reference sequence). The V end lost 4 bases, the J end lost 6 bases, and 21 bases lay between the germline ends.

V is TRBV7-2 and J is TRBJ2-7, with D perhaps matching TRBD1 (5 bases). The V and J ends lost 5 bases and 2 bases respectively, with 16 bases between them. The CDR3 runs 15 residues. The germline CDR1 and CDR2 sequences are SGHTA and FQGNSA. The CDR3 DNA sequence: TGTGCCAGCAGCCGATCTCGACAGTCCACCTACGAGCAGTACTTC. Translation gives CASSRSRQSTYEQYF.

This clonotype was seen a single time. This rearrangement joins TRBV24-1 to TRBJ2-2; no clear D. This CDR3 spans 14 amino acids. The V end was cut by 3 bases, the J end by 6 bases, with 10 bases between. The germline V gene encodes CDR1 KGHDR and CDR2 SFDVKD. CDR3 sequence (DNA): TGTGCCACCAGTGATGCGACTGGGCCCGGGGAGCTGTTTTTT. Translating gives CATSDATGPGELFF.

Here the CDR3 reads CSASTTGGSGKNIQYF. In DNA form, the CDR3 reads TGCAGTGCTTCCACAACAGGCGGTAGCGGGAAAAACATTCAGTACTTC. The chain couples TRBV20-1 to TRBJ2-4; 7 nucleotides line up with TRBD2. Per the germline V gene, CDR1 is DFQATT and CDR2 is SNEGSKA (reference sequence). The ends lost 5 bases at V and 4 bases at J; junction bases unmatched: 14. The CDR3 has 16 amino acids.